These 10 T cell receptor beta chains originate from one sample sequenced in a study of OX40 agonist ivuxolimab in advanced cancers. Receptor amplification or capture employed the immunoSEQ multiplex PCR assay. TCRdb holds this immuneACCESS table with in-frame rearrangements only. Some clones are missing; in checked studies, unresolved V genes explain under half, and the rest has no known cause. Across this sample there are under 150,000 clones, with 90% seen only once. The ten largest clones add up to approximately 1.1% of the sample. The sample in question was CD4+ or CD8+ T cells sorted from blood, obtained in a trial of the OX40 agonist ivuxolimab. These receptors came from an adult with an advanced solid tumor such as melanoma, head and neck, liver or kidney cancer.

The chain is built from TRBV10-3 and TRBJ2-5, with D possibly called TRBD1 or TRBD2 (7 bases each). The CDR3 is 13 amino acids. V lost 7 bases, J lost 5 bases, and 14 bases lay in between. Germline V lookup: CDR1 ENHRY, CDR2 SYGVKD. The CDR3 DNA is TGTGCCATCAAGGGGGCGGGAGCGGAGACCCAGTACTTC. It encodes CAIKGAGAETQYF.

The chain joins TRBV4-3 to TRBJ2-1; 7 bases fit TRBD2. The germline V gene encodes CDR1 LGHNA and CDR2 YSLEER. V shed 1 base, J shed 9 bases, and the junction held 3 bases outside the gene matches. This CDR3 spans 13 amino acids. As DNA, the CDR3 is TGCGCCAGCAGCCAAGGAGCGGGAATTGAGCAGTTCTTC. Translated: CASSQGAGIEQFF.

This clone appeared a single time. One end of the junction does not line up with germline, which may come from a read error. This chain uses TRBV7-7 with TRBJ2-5; D is perhaps TRBD2 (6 bases). The CDR3 has 14 residues. Germline lookup yields CDR1 SSHAT and CDR2 FNYEAQ (reference sequence). CDR3 loop: CASSFTEGRETQYF. Written as DNA, the CDR3 is TGTGCTAGCAGCTTTACGGAAGGGAGGGAGACCCAGTACTTC.

This clone was counted a single time. J is TRBJ1-1 and V is TRBV4-1; the D is unclear. This CDR3 comprises 14 residues. V was pared by 1 base and J by 2 bases, with 8 bases between. The germline CDR1 and CDR2 sequences are MGHRA and YSYEKL. CDR3 DNA: TGCGCCAGCAGCCAAGCGGGCGGAAACACTGAAGCTTTCTTT. Its translation is CASSQAGGNTEAFF.

The chain couples TRBV29-1 to TRBJ2-3; tentative D call: TRBD2 (5 bases). Trimming removed 7 bases at V and 6 bases at J, with 8 bases between. This CDR3 is 10 amino acids long. Germline-derived CDR1 and CDR2 are SQVTM and ANQGSEA. Here the CDR3 DNA reads TGCAGCGGTTGGGAGGATACGCAGTATTTT. It translates to CSGWEDTQYF.

This rearrangement joins TRBV19 to TRBJ2-7; D not resolved. V was trimmed by 5 bases and J by 3 bases, leaving 8 bases between them. Per germline, CDR1 LNHDA and CDR2 SQIVND (reference sequence). CDR3 length: 12 residues. Here the CDR3 reads CASSATDYEQYF. CDR3 sequence (DNA): TGTGCCAGTAGTGCGACGGACTACGAGCAGTACTTC.

The chain couples TRBV5-1 to TRBJ1-4; 9 bases are a match to TRBD1. J lost 5 bases, V lost 2 bases, and 13 bases had no gene match. CDR3 length: 18 amino acids. Per germline, CDR1 SGHRS and CDR2 YFSETQ. This CDR3 reads CASSLAPGQGSLNEKLFF. The DNA for the CDR3 is TGCGCCAGCAGCTTAGCACCGGGACAGGGCTCGCTGAATGAAAAACTGTTTTTT.

The chain recombines TRBV6-5 with TRBJ1-5, with 10 nucleotides matching TRBD1. V lost 4 bases and J lost 6; bases outside the gene matches: 6. Germline V gene data show CDR1 as MNHEY and CDR2 as SVGAGI. The length of the CDR3 is 15 residues. The CDR3: CASSSTGTGVQPQHF. The CDR3 DNA follows: TGTGCCAGCAGTTCCACCGGGACAGGGGTTCAGCCCCAGCATTTT.

The chain joins TRBV7-3 to TRBJ2-2; 15 bases are a match to TRBD2. The CDR3 runs 18 residues. The germline CDR1 and CDR2 sequences are SGHTA and FQGTGA. Trimming removed 3 bases from V and 3 bases from J; junction bases left unmatched: 5. CDR3 loop: CASSLGLAGGQYTGELFF. The CDR3 nucleotides are TGTGCCAGCAGCTTGGGACTAGCGGGAGGCCAGTACACCGGGGAGCTGTTTTTT.

The chain combines TRBV6-6 with TRBJ2-7, with D perhaps TRBD2 (5 bases). Trimming left V 6 bases short and J 1 base short, with 13 bases between. This CDR3 is 14 amino acids long. Germline loops: CDR1 MNHNY, CDR2 SVGAGI (reference sequence). CDR3: CASSLDWQSYEQYF. CDR3 DNA sequence: TGTGCCAGCAGCCTGGACTGGCAGTCCTACGAGCAGTACTTC.